This is a list of T cell receptor beta chains from one sample in a study of T cell responses to AZD1222 COVID-19 vaccine. Here immunoSEQ multiplex PCR was the method, and the copy in TCRdb shows in-frame clones only, minus some. The sample holds roughly 140,000 clones, around nine tenths seen once. The specimen comprised peripheral blood, sampled 28 days after the second AZD1222 dose. All receptors come from an adult who received the AZD1222 COVID-19 vaccine. Each CDR3 is given with its conserved first and last residue. The D gene is left open where the match is weak.

.	TRBJ1-2	TRBV7-2	CASSFQGRNYGYTF	TGTGCCAGCAGCTTCCAGGGTCGTAACTATGGCTACACCTTC
TRBD2	TRBJ2-7	TRBV11-2	CASTSLAGGLEQYF	TGTGCCAGCACCTCTCTGGCGGGGGGCCTCGAGCAGTACTTC
.	TRBJ1-6	TRBV28	CASSLNRVISPLHF	TGTGCCAGCAGTTTGAACAGGGTAATCTCACCCCTCCACTTT
.	TRBJ1-2	TRBV5-6	CASSLAGPGYGYTF	TGTGCCAGCAGCTTGGCCGGACCGGGCTATGGCTACACCTTC
.	TRBJ1-1	TRBV6-5	CATTWGGTEAFF	TGTGCCACTACTTGGGGGGGCACTGAAGCTTTCTTT
.	TRBJ2-1	TRBV9	CASSVGQGYDEQFF	TGTGCCAGCAGCGTGGGGCAGGGTTATGATGAGCAGTTCTTC
TRBD1	TRBJ1-4	TRBV6-1	CASSEGTGGEKLFF	TGTGCCAGCAGTGAAGGGACAGGGGGTGAAAAACTGTTTTTT
TRBD2	TRBJ2-5	TRBV18	CASSPLAGVAETQYF	TGTGCCAGCTCCCCACTAGCGGGAGTAGCCGAGACCCAGTACTTC
.	TRBJ1-5	TRBV27	CASSLQGNQPQHF	TGTGCCAGCAGTCTTCAAGGCAATCAGCCCCAGCATTTT
.	TRBJ1-6	TRBV28	CASSPPGQSNSPLHF	TGTGCCAGCAGTCCACCCGGACAGTCCAATTCACCCCTCCACTTT
.	TRBJ1-3	TRBV6-5	CASSYVPSGNTIYF	TGTGCCAGCAGTTACGTCCCCTCTGGAAACACCATATATTTT